This T cell receptor beta chain emerged from a study of Graves' ophthalmopathy and Graves' hyperthyroidism. Study-wide results and caveats: Most expanded clonotypes in thyroid above 0.001 frequency also showed up in blood.

For repertoire sequencing, the TCR beta CDR3 regions were amplified from RNA transcripts. RT-PCR with HTBI primers came first, then second-round multiplex PCR. TCRdb re-derived calls from the multiplex PCR reads in MiXCR, one entry per CDR3 protein. The sample yields 210,000 or so distinct CDR3 sequences, under 30% seen once. Germline CDR1 reads MGHDK; CDR2 reads SYGVNS. Trimming stripped 3 bases from V and 4 bases from J, with 9 bases between. The length of the CDR3 is 13 residues. This clonotype was seen many times. Its target is unknown. The clonotype was recovered from a man in his forties or fifties with Graves' ophthalmopathy. The sample consisted of peripheral blood. The chain uses TRBV25-1 and TRBJ1-1; D is undetermined. CDR3 DNA: TGTGCCAGCAGTGAGGGGTTCCCCACTGAAGCTTTCTTT. Its translation is CASSEGFPTEAFF.